The 13 T cell receptor beta chains in this list originate from one sample, sequenced in a study of T cell responses to AZD1222 COVID-19 vaccine. Sequencing was performed with immunoSEQ multiplex PCR; in TCRdb, only in-frame clones are kept and a portion is missing. The repertoire holds around 150,000 clones, with about 93% as singletons. Sample: peripheral blood, taken 28 days after the second AZD1222 dose. Receptor source: an adult who received the AZD1222 COVID-19 vaccine.

V and J are TRBV5-4 and TRBJ1-1; TRBD1 is a possible D gene (5 bases). Trimming removed 4 bases from V and 5 bases from J, with 15 bases in between. Germline CDR1 SGHNT, CDR2 YYREEE (reference sequence). This CDR3 region has 14 residues. The chain's CDR3 is CASSVPRGGTEAFF. The CDR3 DNA sequence: TGTGCCAGCAGCGTTCCTCGGGGCGGGACTGAAGCTTTCTTT.

The chain carries TRBV19 and TRBJ2-3; D gene unclear. Germline V gene data show CDR1 as LNHDA and CDR2 as SQIVND (reference sequence). The CDR3 is 13 residues long. Trimming stripped 7 bases from V and 3 bases from J, with 11 bases between. The CDR3 DNA follows: TGTGCCAGTAAACTCGCAGGAACAGATACGCAGTATTTT. Protein product: CASKLAGTDTQYF.

The chain links TRBV5-1 to TRBJ1-4; 9 nucleotides align to TRBD1. The CDR3 spans 14 residues. Germline V gene sequence: CDR1 SGHRS, CDR2 YFSETQ. V dropped 4 bases and J dropped 8; count of bases not matched to a gene: 6. CDR3 residues: CASSAGTGKEKLFF. The CDR3 DNA reads TGCGCCAGCAGCGCCGGGACAGGGAAGGAAAAACTGTTTTTT.

V is TRBV18 and J is TRBJ1-2; D not certain. This CDR3 spans 13 amino acids. The V end lost 3 bases, the J end lost 4 bases, and 9 bases lay between the germline ends. Germline V gene sequence: CDR1 KGHSH, CDR2 LQKENI. The CDR3 protein is CASSPEEFYGYTF. DNA of the CDR3: TGTGCCAGCTCACCGGAGGAGTTCTATGGCTACACCTTC.

CDR3 in DNA: TGCGCCAGCAGCCTCCGGGACAGGGGCAGCTCCTACGAGCAGTACTTC. Its translation is CASSLRDRGSSYEQYF. V is TRBV4-1 and J is TRBJ2-7; 10 bases match TRBD1. The germline V gene has CDR1 MGHRA and CDR2 YSYEKL. V lost 4 bases to trimming and J lost 0 bases; unmatched junction nucleotides: 6. The CDR3 sequence is 16 residues long.

This chain uses TRBV9 with TRBJ1-5; D unclear. This CDR3 is built from 13 residues. Trimming cost V 4 bases and J 4 bases, with 9 bases left between them. Germline V gene sequence: CDR1 SGDLS, CDR2 YYNGEE. The CDR3 DNA reads TGTGCCAGCAGCCAATCGGGGAATCAGCCCCAGCATTTT. Translation gives CASSQSGNQPQHF.

The chain carries TRBV9 and TRBJ2-3; possibly TRBD1 for D (5 bases). CDR1 is SGDLS, CDR2 YYNGEE, per germline. V was trimmed by 0 bases and J by 3 bases, leaving 11 bases between them. This CDR3 has 15 amino acids. In nucleotides, the CDR3 is TGTGCCAGCAGCGTAGCGACAGTGGGGACAGATACGCAGTATTTT. It yields the protein CASSVATVGTDTQYF.

This sequence joins TRBV19 and TRBJ1-2; weak D call: TRBD1 (5 bases). CDR1 is LNHDA and CDR2 is SQIVND in the germline V gene (reference sequence). This CDR3 is 13 amino acids long. Trimming pared 5 bases from V and 5 bases from J, leaving 12 bases between. CDR3 sequence (DNA): TGTGCCAGTAGTCAAAGTGGGGGGTATGGCTACACCTTC. It encodes CASSQSGGYGYTF.

This clone is a singleton in its sample. The chain combines TRBV5-4 with TRBJ2-1; D may be TRBD2 (7 bases). V lost 3 bases to trimming and J lost 6 bases, with 19 bases between them. Germline CDR1 is SGHNT and CDR2 is YYREEE (reference sequence). CDR3 size: 16 residues. CDR3 DNA sequence: TGTGCCAGCAGCTGGGGGGGGCTAGCGATATCCAATGAGCAGTTCTTC. The encoded protein is CASSWGGLAISNEQFF.

The rearrangement links TRBV12-3 or TRBV12-4 to TRBJ2-1; no clear D gene. V gave up 4 bases and J gave up 8 bases, with 6 bases separating them. CDR3 length: 11 residues. As DNA, the CDR3 is TGTGCCAGCAGTTATCTATATGAGCAGTTCTTC. Its protein product is CASSYLYEQFF.

The chain joins TRBV28 to TRBJ2-1; D remains ambiguous. Trimming shortened V by 8 bases and J by 2 bases, and 10 bases separated the two germline ends. Germline CDR1 MDHEN, CDR2 SYDVKM. The CDR3 extends over 13 amino acids. CDR3 protein: CASGPAPYNEQFF. CDR3 nucleotide sequence: TGTGCCAGCGGTCCGGCCCCCTACAATGAGCAGTTCTTC.

This clone was picked up one time. V gene TRBV5-5 combines with J gene TRBJ2-3; D might be TRBD1 (7 bases). CDR1 is SGHKS, CDR2 YYEKEE, per germline (reference sequence). V lost 0 bases, J lost 10 bases, and 12 bases lay in between. This CDR3 is built from 13 residues. CDR3 amino acids: CASSLAGGTAQYF. The DNA for the CDR3 is TGTGCCAGCAGCTTGGCAGGGGGGACCGCGCAGTATTTT.

The J gene is TRBJ2-7, the V gene TRBV9; TRBD2 agrees at 11 bases. The CDR3 loop spans 15 amino acids. V lost 1 base and J lost 4; bases outside the gene matches: 4. Germline lookup yields CDR1 SGDLS and CDR2 YYNGEE. The CDR3 here is CASSVRGLADYEQYF. The DNA of the CDR3 is TGTGCCAGCAGCGTAAGGGGACTAGCGGATTACGAGCAGTACTTC.